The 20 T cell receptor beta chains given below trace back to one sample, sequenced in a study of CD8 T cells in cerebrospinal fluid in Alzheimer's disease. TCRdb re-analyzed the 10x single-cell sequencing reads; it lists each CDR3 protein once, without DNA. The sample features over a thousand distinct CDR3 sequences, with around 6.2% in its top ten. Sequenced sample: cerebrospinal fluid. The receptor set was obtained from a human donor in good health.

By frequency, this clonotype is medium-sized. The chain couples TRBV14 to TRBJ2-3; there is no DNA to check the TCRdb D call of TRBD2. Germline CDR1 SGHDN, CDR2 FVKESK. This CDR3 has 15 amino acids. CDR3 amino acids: CASSQEIGGGDTQYF.

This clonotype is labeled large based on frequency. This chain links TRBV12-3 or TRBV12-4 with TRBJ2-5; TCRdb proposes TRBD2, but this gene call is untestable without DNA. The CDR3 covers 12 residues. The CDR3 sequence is CASSLGSGLSYF.

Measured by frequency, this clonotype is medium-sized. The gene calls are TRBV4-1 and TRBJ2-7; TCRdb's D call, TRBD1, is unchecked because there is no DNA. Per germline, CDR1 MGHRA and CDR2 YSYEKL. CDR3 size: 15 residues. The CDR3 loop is CASSQLSTGTYEQYF.

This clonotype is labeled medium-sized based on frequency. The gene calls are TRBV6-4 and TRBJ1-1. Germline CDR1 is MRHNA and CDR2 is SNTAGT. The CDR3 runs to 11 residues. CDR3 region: CATTGDTEAFF.

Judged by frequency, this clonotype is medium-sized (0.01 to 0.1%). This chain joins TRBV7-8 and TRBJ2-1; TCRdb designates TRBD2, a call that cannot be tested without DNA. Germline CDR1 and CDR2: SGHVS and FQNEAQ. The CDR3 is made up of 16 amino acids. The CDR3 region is CASSLRARGGTNEQFF.

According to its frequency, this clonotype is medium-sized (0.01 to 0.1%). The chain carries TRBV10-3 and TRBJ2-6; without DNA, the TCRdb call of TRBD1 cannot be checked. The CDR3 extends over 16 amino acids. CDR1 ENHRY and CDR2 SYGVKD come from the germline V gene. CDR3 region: CAIRPGTGTGANVLTF.

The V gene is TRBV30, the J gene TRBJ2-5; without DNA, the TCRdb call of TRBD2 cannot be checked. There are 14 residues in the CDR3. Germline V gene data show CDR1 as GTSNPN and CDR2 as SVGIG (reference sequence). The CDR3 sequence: CAWAGLAGGETQYF.

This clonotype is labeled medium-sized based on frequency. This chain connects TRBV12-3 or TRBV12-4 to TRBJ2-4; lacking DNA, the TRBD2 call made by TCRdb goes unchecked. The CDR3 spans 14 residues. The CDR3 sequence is CASSLAGSKNIQYF.

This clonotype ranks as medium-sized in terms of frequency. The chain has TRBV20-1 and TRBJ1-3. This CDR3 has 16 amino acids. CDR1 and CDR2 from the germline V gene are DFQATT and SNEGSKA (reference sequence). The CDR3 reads CSARRSPGSVGNTIYF.

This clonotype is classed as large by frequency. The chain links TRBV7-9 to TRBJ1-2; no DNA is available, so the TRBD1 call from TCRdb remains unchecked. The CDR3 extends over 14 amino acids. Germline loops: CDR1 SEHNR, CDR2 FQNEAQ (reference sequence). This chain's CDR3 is CASSLLGQGDGYTF.

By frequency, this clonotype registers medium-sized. The chain's CDR3 is CASSLQGRGSGYTF. The V call is TRBV6-2 or TRBV6-3, the J call TRBJ1-2. The CDR3 has 14 residues. Germline CDR1 is MNHEY and CDR2 is SVGEGT.

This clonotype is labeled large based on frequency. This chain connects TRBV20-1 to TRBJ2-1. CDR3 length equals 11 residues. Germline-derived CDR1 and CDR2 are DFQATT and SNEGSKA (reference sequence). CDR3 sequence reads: CSARDGYEQFF.

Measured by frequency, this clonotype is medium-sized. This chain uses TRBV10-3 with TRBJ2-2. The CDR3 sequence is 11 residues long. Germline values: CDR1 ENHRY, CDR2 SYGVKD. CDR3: CAIRDPRELFF.

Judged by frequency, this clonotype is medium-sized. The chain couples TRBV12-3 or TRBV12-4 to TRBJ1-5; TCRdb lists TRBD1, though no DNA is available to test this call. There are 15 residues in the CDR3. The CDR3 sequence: CASRAGTGQNQPQHF.

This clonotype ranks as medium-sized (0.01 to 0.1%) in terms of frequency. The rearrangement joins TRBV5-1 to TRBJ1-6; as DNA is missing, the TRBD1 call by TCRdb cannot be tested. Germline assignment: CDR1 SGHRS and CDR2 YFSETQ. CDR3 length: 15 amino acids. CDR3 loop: CASSRGGQGNSPLHF.

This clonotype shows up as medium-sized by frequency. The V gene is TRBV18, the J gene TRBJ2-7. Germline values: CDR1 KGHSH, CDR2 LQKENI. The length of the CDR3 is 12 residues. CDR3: CASSPLENEQYF. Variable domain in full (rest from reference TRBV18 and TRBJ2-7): NAGVMQNPRHLVRRRGQEARLRCSPMKGHSHVYWYRQLPEEGLKFMVYLQKENIIDESGMPKERFSAEFPKEGPSILRIQQVVRGDSAAYFCASSPLENEQYFGPGTRLTVT.

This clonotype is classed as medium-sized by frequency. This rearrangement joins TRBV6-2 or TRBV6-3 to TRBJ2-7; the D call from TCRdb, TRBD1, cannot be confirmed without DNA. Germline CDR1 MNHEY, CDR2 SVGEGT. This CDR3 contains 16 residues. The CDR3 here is CASSYPTWGHTYEQYF.

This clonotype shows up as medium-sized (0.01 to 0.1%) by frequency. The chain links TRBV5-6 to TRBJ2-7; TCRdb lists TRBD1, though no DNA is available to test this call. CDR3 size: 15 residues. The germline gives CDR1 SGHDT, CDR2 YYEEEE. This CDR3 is CASSFGTGDSYEQYF.

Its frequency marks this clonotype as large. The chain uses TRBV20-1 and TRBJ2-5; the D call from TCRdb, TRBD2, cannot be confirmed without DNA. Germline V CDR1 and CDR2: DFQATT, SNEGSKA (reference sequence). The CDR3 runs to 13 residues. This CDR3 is CSNSGGGRETQYF.

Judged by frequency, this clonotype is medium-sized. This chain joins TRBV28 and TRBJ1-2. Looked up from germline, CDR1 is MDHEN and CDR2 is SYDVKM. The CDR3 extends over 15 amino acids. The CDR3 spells CASRTTGDYNYGYTF.